One sample yielded the 10 T cell receptor beta chains listed below, sequenced in a study of T cell clonality in common variable immunodeficiency. Whole-study results and caveats: In common variable immunodeficiency, TCR beta chains reportedly carried fewer deletions and N-nucleotide insertions.

Only in-frame clones appear in the TCRdb table, and some are missing; sequencing was by immunoSEQ multiplex PCR. The table lists about 16,000 clones, no singletons, with roughly 14% in the top ten. These TCRs are of unknown antigen specificity. The sequenced sample consisted of peripheral blood mononuclear cells. These receptors originate from a human donor with common variable immunodeficiency.

This clone is medium-sized in the sample. The read halts 3 residues ahead of the CDR3 end, with the missing end drawn from the germline J gene. The V call is TRBV9, the J call TRBJ2-3; D is perhaps TRBD2 (6 bases). The CDR3 is made up of 15 amino acids. Deletions cut 4 bases from V and 0 bases from J, with 12 bases between. Germline V lookup: CDR1 SGDLS, CDR2 YYNGEE. The CDR3: CASSLGLASTDTQYF. The part of the CDR3 DNA that was read is TGTGCCAGCAGCCTGGGCCTAGCGAGCACAGATACG.

There are a few counts of this clone. The CDR3 extends 3 residues past the end of the read, so its final part is completed from the germline J gene. The V gene is TRBV18, the J gene TRBJ1-4; 8 nucleotides align to TRBD1. Germline V gene data show CDR1 as KGHSH and CDR2 as LQKENI. Unmatched junction bases numbered 13, after V lost 6 bases and J lost 7 bases. This CDR3 contains 16 residues. CDR3: CASSPRARGLSEKLFF. The DNA read from the CDR3 is TGTGCCAGCTCGCCGAGGGCCAGGGGGCTGAGTGAAAAA.

Notes on this clone: The CDR3 goes on 3 residues after the read ends, and that part is filled in from the germline J gene. The chain links TRBV7-9 to TRBJ1-1; 7 nucleotides line up with TRBD1. The CDR3 has 14 residues. Germline assignment: CDR1 SEHNR and CDR2 FQNEAQ (reference sequence). The junction had 4 bases not matched to a gene; V was cut back by 6 bases and J by 0 bases. CDR3 bases read: TGTGCCAGCAGTTGGGGACAGCTGAACACTGAA. Protein sequence: CASSWGQLNTE. The whole CDR3 reads CASSWGQLNTEAFF.

This clone showed up many times. The CDR3 is cut off 3 residues early in the read; its end comes from the germline J gene. V usage is TRBV20-1 and J usage is TRBJ2-2; 7 bases are a match to TRBD2. Germline V CDR1 and CDR2: DFQATT, SNEGSKA (reference sequence). The CDR3 spans 15 residues. V lost 1 base, J lost 7 bases, and 9 bases stayed unmatched. The CDR3 region is CSARARLASNGELFF. The sequenced CDR3 bases are TGCAGTGCTAGAGCCCGACTAGCCTCAAACGGGGAG.

This clone was counted a few times. The read is 3 residues too short to cover the CDR3 end, so that end is filled in from the germline J gene. This chain joins TRBV7-3 and TRBJ2-7; 8 bases line up with TRBD2. With V trimmed by 5 bases and J by 2 bases, 8 bases remained unmatched. CDR1 and CDR2 from the germline V gene are SGHTA and FQGTGA. The CDR3 contains 15 residues. CDR3 DNA, as far as it was read: TGTGCCAGCAGCCCTAGCAGCGGGGGAACCTACGAG. This sequence encodes CASSPSSGGTYE. The complete CDR3 protein is CASSPSSGGTYEQYF.

With regard to this clone: Coverage ceases 3 residues before the CDR3 finishes, and the germline J gene fills in the end. The J gene is TRBJ1-2, the V gene TRBV7-9; 7 positions agree with TRBD1. The germline V gene encodes CDR1 SEHNR and CDR2 FQNEAQ (reference sequence). The CDR3 spans 14 residues. V gave up 8 bases and J gave up 2 bases; unmatched junction bases: 8. The sequenced CDR3 bases are TGTGCCAGCTCCTCGGGACAGATAAACTATGGC. This gives the protein CASSSGQINYG. The full CDR3 sequence reads CASSSGQINYGYTF.

This clone was seen many times. Coverage ceases 3 residues before the CDR3 finishes, and the germline J gene fills in the end. The gene calls are TRBV20-1 and TRBJ1-1; 11 bases agree with TRBD1. The trim removed 5 bases at V and 3 bases at J, leaving 11 bases unmatched. The CDR3 runs 16 residues. Per the germline V gene, CDR1 is DFQATT and CDR2 is SNEGSKA (reference sequence). Here the CDR3 reads CSALRADRGRDTEAFF. Incomplete CDR3 DNA: TGCAGTGCTCTACGCGCGGACAGGGGGCGAGACACTGAA.

This clone occurred a few times. Read data end 3 residues before the CDR3 end; the end is taken from the germline J gene. V usage is TRBV7-2 and J usage is TRBJ2-1, with 8 bases fitting TRBD2. The CDR3 has 15 residues. V shed 0 bases and J 3 bases; nucleotides not matched to a gene: 1. Germline values: CDR1 SGHTA, CDR2 FQGNSA. CDR3 sequence: CASSLAGTSYNEQFF. The sequenced CDR3 bases are TGTGCCAGCAGCTTAGCCGGGACTAGCTACAATGAG. Full variable domain (rest looked up from reference TRBV7-2 and TRBJ2-1): GAGVSQSPSNKVTEKGKDVELRCDPISGHTALYWYRQSLGQGLEFLIYFQGNSAPDKSGLPSDRFSAERTGGSVSTLTIQRTQQEDSAVYLCASSLAGTSYNEQFFGPGTRLTVL.

This clone appeared a few times. The read ends 3 residues early relative to the CDR3; the germline J gene fills the gap. The genes are TRBV18 and TRBJ1-5; D gene unclear. Trimming removed 6 bases at V and 2 bases at J, with 11 bases between. From germline, CDR1 is KGHSH and CDR2 LQKENI. This CDR3 region has 14 residues. The sequenced part of the CDR3 DNA is TGTGCCAGCTCCCCCGACAACGGCAATCAGCCC. As protein: CASSPDNGNQP. In full, the CDR3 is CASSPDNGNQPQHF.

Concerning this clone: The CDR3 end falls 3 residues outside the read, so it is completed with the germline J gene. This chain links TRBV2 with TRBJ1-1, with a tentative D call TRBD1 (5 bases). This CDR3 region has 15 residues. The germline V gene encodes CDR1 SNHLY and CDR2 FYNNEI. V was shortened by 4 bases and J by 2 bases, with 14 bases between the two germline ends. CDR3 DNA, as far as it was read: TGTGCCAGCAGTGGAATGAGGGGAGGAAACACTGAA. Residues: CASSGMRGGNTE. The whole CDR3 region reads CASSGMRGGNTEAFF.